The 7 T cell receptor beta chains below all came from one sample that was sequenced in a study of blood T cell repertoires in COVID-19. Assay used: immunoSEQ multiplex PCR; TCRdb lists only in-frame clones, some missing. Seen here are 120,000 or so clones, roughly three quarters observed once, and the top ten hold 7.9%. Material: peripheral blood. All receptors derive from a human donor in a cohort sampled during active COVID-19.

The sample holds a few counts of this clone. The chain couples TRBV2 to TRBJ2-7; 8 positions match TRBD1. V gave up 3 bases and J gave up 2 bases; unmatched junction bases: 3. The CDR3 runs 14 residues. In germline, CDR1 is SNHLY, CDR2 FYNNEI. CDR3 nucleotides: TGTGCCAGCAGTGACGTGACAGGGGCCTACGAGCAGTACTTC. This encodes CASSDVTGAYEQYF.

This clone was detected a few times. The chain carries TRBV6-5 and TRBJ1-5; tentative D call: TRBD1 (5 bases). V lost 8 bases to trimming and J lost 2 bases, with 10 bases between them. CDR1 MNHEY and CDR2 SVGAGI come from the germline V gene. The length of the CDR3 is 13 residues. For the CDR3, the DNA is TGTGCCAGCCAGGGTGCGGGCAATCAGCCCCAGCATTTT. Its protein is CASQGAGNQPQHF.

The CDR3 protein is CASSISGTSGYEQYF. CDR3 nucleotide sequence: TGTGCCAGCAGTATCTCCGGGACTAGCGGCTACGAGCAGTACTTC. The chain carries TRBV6-6 and TRBJ2-7, with 11 bases lining up with TRBD2. The CDR3 has 15 residues. The trim removed 5 bases at V and 3 bases at J, leaving 6 bases unmatched. Germline CDR1 and CDR2: MNHNY and SVGAGI (reference sequence).

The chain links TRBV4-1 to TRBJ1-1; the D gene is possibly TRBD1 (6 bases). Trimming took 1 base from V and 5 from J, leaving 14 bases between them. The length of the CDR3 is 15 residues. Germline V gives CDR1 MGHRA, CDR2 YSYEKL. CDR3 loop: CASSQGQQGRTEAFF. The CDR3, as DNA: TGCGCCAGCAGCCAAGGCCAACAGGGTCGAACTGAAGCTTTCTTT.

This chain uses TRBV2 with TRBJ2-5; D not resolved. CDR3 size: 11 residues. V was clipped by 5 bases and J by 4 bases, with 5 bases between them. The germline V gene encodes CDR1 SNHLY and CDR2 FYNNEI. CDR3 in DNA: TGTGCCAGCAGTACTTTAGAGACCCAGTACTTC. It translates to CASSTLETQYF.

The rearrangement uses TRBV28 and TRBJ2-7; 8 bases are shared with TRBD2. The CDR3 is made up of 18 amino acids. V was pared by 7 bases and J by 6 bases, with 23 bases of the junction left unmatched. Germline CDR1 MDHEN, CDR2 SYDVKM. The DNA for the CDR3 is TGTGCCAGCACAAGTTTTATTTCGGCATTGTATACTAGCGGCGAGCAGTACTTC. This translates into CASTSFISALYTSGEQYF.

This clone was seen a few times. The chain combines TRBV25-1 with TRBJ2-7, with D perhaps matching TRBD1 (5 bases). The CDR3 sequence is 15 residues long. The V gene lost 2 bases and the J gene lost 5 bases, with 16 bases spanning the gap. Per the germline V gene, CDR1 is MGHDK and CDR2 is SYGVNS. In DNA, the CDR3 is TGTGCCAGCAGTGAAATCAGGGATAGCCTAGACGAGCAGTACTTC. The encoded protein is CASSEIRDSLDEQYF.